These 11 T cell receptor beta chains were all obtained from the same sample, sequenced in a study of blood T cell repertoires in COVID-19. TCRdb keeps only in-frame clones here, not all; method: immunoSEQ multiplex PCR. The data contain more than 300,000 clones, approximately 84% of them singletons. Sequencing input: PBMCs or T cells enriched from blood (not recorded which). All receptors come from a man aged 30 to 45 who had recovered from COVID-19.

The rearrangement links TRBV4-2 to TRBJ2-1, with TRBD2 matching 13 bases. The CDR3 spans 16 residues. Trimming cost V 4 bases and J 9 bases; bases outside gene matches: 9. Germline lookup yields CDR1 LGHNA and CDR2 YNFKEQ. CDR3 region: CASSPETSGRASEQFF. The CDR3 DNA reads TGTGCCAGCAGCCCGGAAACTAGCGGGAGGGCAAGTGAGCAGTTCTTC.

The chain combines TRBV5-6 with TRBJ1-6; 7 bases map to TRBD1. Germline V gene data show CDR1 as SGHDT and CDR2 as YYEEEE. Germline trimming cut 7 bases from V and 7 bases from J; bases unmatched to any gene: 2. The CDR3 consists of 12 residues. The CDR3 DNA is TGTGCCAGCGGGGACAGCAATTCACCCCTCCACTTT. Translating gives CASGDSNSPLHF.

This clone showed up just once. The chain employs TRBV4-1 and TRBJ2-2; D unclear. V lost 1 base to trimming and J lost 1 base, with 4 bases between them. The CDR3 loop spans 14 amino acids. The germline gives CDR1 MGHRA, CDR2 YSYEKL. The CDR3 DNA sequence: TGCGCCAGCAGCCAAGGGCAGAACACCGGGGAGCTGTTTTTT. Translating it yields CASSQGQNTGELFF.

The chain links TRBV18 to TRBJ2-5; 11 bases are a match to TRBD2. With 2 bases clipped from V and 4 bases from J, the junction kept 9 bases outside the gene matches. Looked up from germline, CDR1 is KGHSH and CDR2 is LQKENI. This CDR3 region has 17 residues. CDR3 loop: CASSPSTSGSGGETQYF. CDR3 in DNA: TGTGCCAGCTCACCATCAACTAGCGGGAGTGGGGGAGAGACCCAGTACTTC.

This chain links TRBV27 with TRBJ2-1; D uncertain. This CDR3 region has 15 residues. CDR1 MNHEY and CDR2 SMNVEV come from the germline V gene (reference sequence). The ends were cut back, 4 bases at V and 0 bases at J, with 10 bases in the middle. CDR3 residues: CASSSYRSSYNEQFF. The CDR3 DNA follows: TGTGCCAGCAGTTCCTATCGTAGCTCCTACAATGAGCAGTTCTTC.

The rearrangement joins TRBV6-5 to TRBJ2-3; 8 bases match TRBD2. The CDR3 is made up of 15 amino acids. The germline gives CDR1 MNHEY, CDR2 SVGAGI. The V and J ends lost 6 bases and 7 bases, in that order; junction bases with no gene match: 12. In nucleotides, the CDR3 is TGTGCCAGCAGCCCCGAGGGCGGGAGGAAGAATACGCAGTATTTT. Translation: CASSPEGGRKNTQYF.

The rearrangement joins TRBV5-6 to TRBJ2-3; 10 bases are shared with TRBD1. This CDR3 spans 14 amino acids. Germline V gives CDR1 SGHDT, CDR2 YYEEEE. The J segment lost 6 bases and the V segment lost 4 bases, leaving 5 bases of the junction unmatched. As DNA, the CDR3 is TGTGCCAGCAGCCGCTGGACAGGGGGGGATACGCAGTATTTT. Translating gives CASSRWTGGDTQYF.

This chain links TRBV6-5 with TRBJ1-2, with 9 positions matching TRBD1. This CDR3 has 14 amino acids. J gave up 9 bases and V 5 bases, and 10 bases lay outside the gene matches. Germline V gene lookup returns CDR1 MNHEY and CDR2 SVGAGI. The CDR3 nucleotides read TGTGCCAGCAGTCCCACGACAGGGGGAGTCCGCTACACCTTC. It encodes CASSPTTGGVRYTF.

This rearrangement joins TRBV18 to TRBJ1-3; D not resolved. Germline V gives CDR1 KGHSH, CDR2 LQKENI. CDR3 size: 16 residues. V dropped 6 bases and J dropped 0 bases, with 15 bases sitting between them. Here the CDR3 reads CASSYSWVSSGNTIYF. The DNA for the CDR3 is TGTGCCAGCTCGTATAGCTGGGTGAGCTCTGGAAACACCATATATTTT.

CDR3 bases: TGCACCAGCAGGGTAGGCTCGGACAGCGAAAAAACCCAAGAGACCCAGTACTTC. Translating it yields CTSRVGSDSEKTQETQYF. The V gene is TRBV1, the J gene TRBJ2-5; no check of the table's D call, TRBD1, against the DNA was made. TRBV1 counts as a pseudogene. The CDR3 is 18 residues long.

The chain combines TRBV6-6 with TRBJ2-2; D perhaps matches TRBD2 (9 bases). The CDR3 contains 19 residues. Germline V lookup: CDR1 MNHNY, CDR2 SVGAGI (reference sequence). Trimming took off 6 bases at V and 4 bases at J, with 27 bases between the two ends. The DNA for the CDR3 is TGTGCCAGCAGCTCCGACAGGGGATGGATAGCGGGAGTCACCGGGGAGCTGTTTTTT. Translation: CASSSDRGWIAGVTGELFF.